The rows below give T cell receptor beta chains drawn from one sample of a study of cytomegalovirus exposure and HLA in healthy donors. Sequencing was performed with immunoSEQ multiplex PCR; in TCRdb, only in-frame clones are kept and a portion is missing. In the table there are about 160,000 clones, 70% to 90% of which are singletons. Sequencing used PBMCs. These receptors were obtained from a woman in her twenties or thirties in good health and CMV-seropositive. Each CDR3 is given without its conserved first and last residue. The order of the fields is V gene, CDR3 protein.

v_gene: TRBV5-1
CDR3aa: ASSFTTGKTEAF

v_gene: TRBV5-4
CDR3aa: ASSPPTSGGTTTGELF

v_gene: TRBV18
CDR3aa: ASPPPGSGYGYT

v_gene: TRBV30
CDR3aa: AWDRTGPYSNQPQH

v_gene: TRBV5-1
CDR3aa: ASRGTGPRDTQY

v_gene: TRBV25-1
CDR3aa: ASSGGPTSGATNEQF

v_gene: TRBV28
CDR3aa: ASSAIETQY

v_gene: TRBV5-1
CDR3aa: ASTSFGTYPYEQY

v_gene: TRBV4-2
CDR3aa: ASSLVERFTDTQY

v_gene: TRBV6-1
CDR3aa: ASSEGSGGNYEQY

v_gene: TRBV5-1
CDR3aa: ASSLEISGGTDTQY

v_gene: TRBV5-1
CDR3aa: ASSLGGFWIEAF

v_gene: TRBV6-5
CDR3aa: ASRGQGAIGYT

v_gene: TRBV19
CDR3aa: ASSIFGGPDGETQY

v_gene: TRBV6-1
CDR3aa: ASSWTGEWGYEQY